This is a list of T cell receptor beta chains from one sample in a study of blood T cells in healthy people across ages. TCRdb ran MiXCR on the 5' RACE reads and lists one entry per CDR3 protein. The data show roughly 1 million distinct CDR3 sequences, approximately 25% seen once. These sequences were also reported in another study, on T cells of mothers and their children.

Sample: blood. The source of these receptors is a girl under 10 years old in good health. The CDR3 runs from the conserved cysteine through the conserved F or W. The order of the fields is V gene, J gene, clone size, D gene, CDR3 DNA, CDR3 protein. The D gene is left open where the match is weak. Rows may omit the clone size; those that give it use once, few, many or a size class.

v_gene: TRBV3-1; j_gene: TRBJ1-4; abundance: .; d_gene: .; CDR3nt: TGTGCCAGCAGCCAAGAAATGACAGTCAGGGGAGGTTTGTTTTTT; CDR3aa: CASSQEMTVRGGLFF
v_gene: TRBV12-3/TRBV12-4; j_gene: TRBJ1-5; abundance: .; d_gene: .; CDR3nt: TGTGCCAGCAGTTCCTGGGTAGCAAGCAATCAGCCCCAGCATTTT; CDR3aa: CASSSWVASNQPQHF
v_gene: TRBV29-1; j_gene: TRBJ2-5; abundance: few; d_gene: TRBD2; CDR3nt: TGCAGCGTTGGGCTAGCGGGAGGTGTTGTCCAAGAGACCCAGTACTTC; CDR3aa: CSVGLAGGVVQETQYF
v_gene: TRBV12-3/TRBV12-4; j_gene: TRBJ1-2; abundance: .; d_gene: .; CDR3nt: TGTGCCAGCAGTGGCAGCGGGATTGTTTCTGGCTACACCTTC; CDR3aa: CASSGSGIVSGYTF
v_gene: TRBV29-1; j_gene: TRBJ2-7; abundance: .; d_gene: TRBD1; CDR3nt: TGCAGCGGTCTCGGGACAGGTCCCTACGAGCAGTACTTC; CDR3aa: CSGLGTGPYEQYF
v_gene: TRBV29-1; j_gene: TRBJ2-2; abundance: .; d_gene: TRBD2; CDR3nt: TGCAGCGCGGAGGGCGGGGGTACCGGGGAGCTGTTTTTT; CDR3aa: CSAEGGGTGELFF
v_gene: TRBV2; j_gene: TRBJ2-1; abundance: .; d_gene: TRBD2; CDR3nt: TGTGCCAGCACGTTTTCCGGGACTAGTCACAATGAGCAGTTCTTC; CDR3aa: CASTFSGTSHNEQFF
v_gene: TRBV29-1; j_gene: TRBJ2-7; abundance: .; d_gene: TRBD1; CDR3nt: TGCAGCGTGGCCCCAGGGGGCTGGGGCGAGCAGTACTTC; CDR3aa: CSVAPGGWGEQYF
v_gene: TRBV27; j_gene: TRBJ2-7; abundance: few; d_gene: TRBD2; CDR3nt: TGTGCCAGCAGTTTATGGGCGGGAGGCTCCTCCGAGCAGTACTTC; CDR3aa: CASSLWAGGSSEQYF
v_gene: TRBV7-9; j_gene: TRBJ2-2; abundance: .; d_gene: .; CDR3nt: TGTGCCAGCAGCCCGTTGGTGGGGCTATCCACCGGGGAGCTGTTTTTT; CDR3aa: CASSPLVGLSTGELFF
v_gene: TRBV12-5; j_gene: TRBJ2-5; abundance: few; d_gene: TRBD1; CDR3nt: TGTGCTAGTGGTTTGGCCGGACAGGGGGCTGTAGAGCAGTACTTC; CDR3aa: CASGLAGQGAVEQYF
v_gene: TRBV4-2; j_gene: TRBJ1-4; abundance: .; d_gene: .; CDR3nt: TGTGCCAGCAGCCAAGATGTCGGGTTAGGGTCTAATGAAAAACTGTTTTTT; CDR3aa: CASSQDVGLGSNEKLFF
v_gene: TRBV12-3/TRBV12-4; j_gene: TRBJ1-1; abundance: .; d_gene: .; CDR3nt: TGTGCCAGCACCTTGCGGGATAGGCCTGAAGCTTTCTTT; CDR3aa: CASTLRDRPEAFF
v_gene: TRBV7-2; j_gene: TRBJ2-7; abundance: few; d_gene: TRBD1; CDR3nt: TGTGCCAGCAGCTTAGACGGACAGGGAATCAACGAGCAGTACTTC; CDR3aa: CASSLDGQGINEQYF
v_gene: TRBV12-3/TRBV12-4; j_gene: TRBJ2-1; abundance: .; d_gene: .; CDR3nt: TGTGCCAGCAGCTACGATGGGTACAATGAGCAGTTCTTC; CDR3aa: CASSYDGYNEQFF
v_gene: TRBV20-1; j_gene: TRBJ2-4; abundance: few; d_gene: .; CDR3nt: TGCAGTGCTAGAGTGGCGGGTGGGACCAAAAACATTCAGTACTTC; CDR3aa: CSARVAGGTKNIQYF
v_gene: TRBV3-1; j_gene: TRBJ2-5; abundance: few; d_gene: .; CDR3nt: TGTGCCAGCAGCCAAGCGGGTGACTTTGGGGAGACCCAGTACTTC; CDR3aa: CASSQAGDFGETQYF
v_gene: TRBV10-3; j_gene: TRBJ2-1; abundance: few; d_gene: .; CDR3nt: TGTGCCATCAGTGATCCTAGCGTGTCGGCGGTGGATGAGCAGTTCTTC; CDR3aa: CAISDPSVSAVDEQFF
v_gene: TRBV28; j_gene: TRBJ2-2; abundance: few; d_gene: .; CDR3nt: TGTGCCAGCAGCCTACCAAGGGGCTGGGGCACCGGGGAGCTGTTTTTT; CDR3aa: CASSLPRGWGTGELFF
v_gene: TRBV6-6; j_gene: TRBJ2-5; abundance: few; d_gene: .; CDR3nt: TGTGCCAGCAGGCAGGGGACGATCTCGGAGACCCAGTACTTC; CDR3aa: CASRQGTISETQYF
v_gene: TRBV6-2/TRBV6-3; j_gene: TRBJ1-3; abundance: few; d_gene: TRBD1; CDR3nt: TGTGCCAGCACAAAGACAGGGGGCGATGGAAACACCATATATTTT; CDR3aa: CASTKTGGDGNTIYF
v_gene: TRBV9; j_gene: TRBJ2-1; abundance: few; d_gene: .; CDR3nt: TGTGCCAGCAGCGTAGGGGGGCAGGCCTATGAGCAGTTCTTC; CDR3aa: CASSVGGQAYEQFF
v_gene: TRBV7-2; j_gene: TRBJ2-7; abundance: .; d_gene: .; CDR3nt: TGTGCCAGCAGCTCCGGGCCACGCCAGTACGAGCAGTACTTC; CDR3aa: CASSSGPRQYEQYF
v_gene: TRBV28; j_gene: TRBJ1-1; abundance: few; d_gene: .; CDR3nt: TGTGCCAGCAGCACCCGGGCTCAAGCTTTCTTT; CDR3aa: CASSTRAQAFF
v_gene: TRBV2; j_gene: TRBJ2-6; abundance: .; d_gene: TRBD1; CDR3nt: TGTGCCAGCAGTACAGGGGCGAGTTCTGGGGCCAACGTCCTGACTTTC; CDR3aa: CASSTGASSGANVLTF